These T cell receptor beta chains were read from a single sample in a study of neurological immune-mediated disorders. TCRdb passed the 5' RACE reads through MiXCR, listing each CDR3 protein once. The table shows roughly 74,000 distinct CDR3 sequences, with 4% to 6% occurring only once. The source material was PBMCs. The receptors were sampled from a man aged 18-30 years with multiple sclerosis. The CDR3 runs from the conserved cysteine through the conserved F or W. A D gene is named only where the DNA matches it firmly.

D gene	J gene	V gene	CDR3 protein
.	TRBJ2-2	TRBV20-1	CSASSGGAVNTGELFF
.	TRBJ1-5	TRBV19	CASRSGGKGNQPQNF
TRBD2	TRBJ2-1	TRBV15	CATSSAFTSGSANEQFF
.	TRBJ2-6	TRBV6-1	CASSEFDSGANVLTF
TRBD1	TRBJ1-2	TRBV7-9	CASSLGGTGLNYGYTF
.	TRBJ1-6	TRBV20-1	CSAREPASTASPLHF
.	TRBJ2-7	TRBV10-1	CASSLGQGAYEQYF
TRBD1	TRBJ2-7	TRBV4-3	CASSQDAQGAIYEQYF
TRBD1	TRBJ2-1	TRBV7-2	CASSSLYPGTGKFF
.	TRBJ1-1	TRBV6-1	CASSEAGRGTEAFF
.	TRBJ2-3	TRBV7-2	CASGDTDTQYF